One sample yielded the 20 T cell receptor beta chains listed below, sequenced in a study of control samples from healthy donors and cancer patients. Data came from immunoSEQ multiplex PCR; TCRdb stores just in-frame clones and leaves some out. The data hold roughly 14,000 clones, with roughly 80% observed a single time. The specimen was formalin-fixed, paraffin-embedded tissue. The receptors were gathered from a female donor with lung cancer.

This clone was detected a few times. The V gene is TRBV18, the J gene TRBJ2-7; the match to TRBD2 covers 8 bases. CDR1 is KGHSH and CDR2 is LQKENI in the germline V gene. The CDR3 is 14 amino acids. The trim removed 2 bases at V and 5 bases at J, leaving 5 bases unmatched. The CDR3 region has the DNA TGTGCCAGCTCACCAGAGCGGGAGTCCGACGAGCAGTACTTC. Its protein product is CASSPERESDEQYF.

The gene calls are TRBV6-5 and TRBJ1-3, with D possibly being TRBD1 (5 bases). This CDR3 comprises 15 residues. CDR1 and CDR2 from the germline V gene are MNHEY and SVGAGI. V was clipped by 4 bases and J by 0 bases, with 10 bases between them. In DNA form, the CDR3 reads TGTGCCAGCAGTTTAGACAGCTACTCTGGAAACACCATATATTTT. As protein: CASSLDSYSGNTIYF.

V usage is TRBV6-6 and J usage is TRBJ2-1; tentative D call: TRBD2 (6 bases). Germline CDR1 and CDR2: MNHNY and SVGAGI (reference sequence). This CDR3 has 16 residues. V shed 4 bases and J shed 3 bases, with 16 bases lying between them. CDR3 nucleotide sequence: TGTGCCAGCAGTTCCTTGGGCGGGGAGCTCTACAATGAGCAGTTCTTC. It translates to CASSSLGGELYNEQFF.

This rearrangement joins TRBV5-5 to TRBJ1-1, with TRBD1 identical over 9 bases. In germline, CDR1 is SGHKS, CDR2 YYEKEE (reference sequence). The CDR3 runs 16 residues. The junction had 9 bases not matched to a gene; V was cut back by 2 bases and J by 4 bases. The CDR3 coding sequence is TGTGCCAGCAGCTTCTGGACAGGGGACGGATTCACTGAAGCTTTCTTT. It yields the protein CASSFWTGDGFTEAFF. The whole variable domain, remainder taken from reference TRBV5-5 and TRBJ1-1, is DAGVTQSPTHLIKTRGQQVTLRCSPISGHKSVSWYQQVLGQGPQFIFQYYEKEERGRGNFPDRFSARQFPNYSSELNVNALLLGDSALYLCASSFWTGDGFTEAFFGQGTRLTVV.

A single count supports this clone. V and J are TRBV11-2 and TRBJ2-2; possible D gene TRBD2, 5 bases. V dropped 0 bases and J dropped 0 bases, with 8 bases sitting between them. Germline CDR1 reads SGHAT; CDR2 reads FQNNGV. The CDR3 is 16 residues long. CDR3 DNA sequence: TGTGCCAGCAGCTTAGAAACCGGGGCGAACACCGGGGAGCTGTTTTTT. It codes for CASSLETGANTGELFF.

V is TRBV7-2 and J is TRBJ2-3; 7 positions agree with TRBD2. The CDR3 is 14 amino acids. The V gene's germline CDR1 is SGHTA and CDR2 FQGNSA. V was clipped by 2 bases and J by 4 bases; unmatched bases: 3. CDR3 in amino acids: CASSLTRESDTQYF. The CDR3 DNA reads TGTGCCAGCAGCTTAACGCGGGAGTCAGATACGCAGTATTTT.

This clone was seen more than once but under ten times. The chain recombines TRBV4-2 with TRBJ2-7; 9 nucleotides match TRBD2. Looked up from germline, CDR1 is LGHNA and CDR2 is YNFKEQ. This CDR3 is 17 amino acids long. The V segment lost 4 bases and the J segment 0 bases; nucleotides outside the gene matches: 10. CDR3 in DNA: TGTGCCAGCAGCCCACGCGGGGCGGGAGGGAACTCCTACGAGCAGTACTTC. Translating it yields CASSPRGAGGNSYEQYF.

The J gene is TRBJ2-1, the V gene TRBV5-6, with D tentatively TRBD1 or TRBD2 (6 bases each). This CDR3 spans 14 amino acids. Germline V gene sequence: CDR1 SGHDT, CDR2 YYEEEE. V lost 0 bases and J 7 bases, leaving 11 bases between the germline ends. CDR3 in amino acids: CASSLARGGNEQFF. The CDR3 DNA reads as TGTGCCAGCAGCTTGGCACGAGGGGGGAATGAGCAGTTCTTC.

The J gene is TRBJ1-1, the V gene TRBV5-8, with 7 bases that match TRBD1. The CDR3 has 14 amino acids. The germline V gene has CDR1 SGHTS and CDR2 YDEGEE. Trimming took 2 bases from V and 5 from J; bases not matched to a gene: 6. The CDR3 loop reads CASSLRGGGTEAFF. The CDR3 bases are TGTGCCAGCAGCTTACGAGGGGGCGGAACTGAAGCTTTCTTT.

The chain joins TRBV6-5 to TRBJ1-5, with D uncertain. The CDR3 is 13 amino acids. CDR1 MNHEY and CDR2 SVGAGI come from the germline V gene. Trimming left V 4 bases short and J 0 bases short, with 4 bases between. Here the CDR3 reads CASSLSSNQPQHF. The CDR3 DNA reads as TGTGCCAGCAGTTTAAGTAGCAATCAGCCCCAGCATTTT.

The chain is built from TRBV11-3 and TRBJ1-6; D gene ambiguous. Trimming removed 0 bases from V and 16 bases from J, with 13 bases in between. Looked up from germline, CDR1 is SGHNT and CDR2 is YENEEA. The CDR3 extends over 13 amino acids. The CDR3 region has the DNA TGTGCCAGCAGCTTAGATAGGTTTCCGGTGCTCCACTTT. This codes for CASSLDRFPVLHF.

The V call is TRBV6-1, the J call TRBJ1-6, with D hard to call. The length of the CDR3 is 14 residues. Germline lookup yields CDR1 MNHNS and CDR2 SASEGT. The V end was cut by 3 bases, the J end by 9 bases, with 12 bases between. The CDR3 DNA sequence: TGTGCCAGCAGTGATTACGTCCCGGGTTCACCCCTCCACTTT. Residues: CASSDYVPGSPLHF.

V is TRBV27 and J is TRBJ2-2; no firm D call. The CDR3 is 11 amino acids. Germline CDR1 reads MNHEY; CDR2 reads SMNVEV (reference sequence). V gave up 5 bases and J gave up 9 bases, with 7 bases separating them. The CDR3 nucleotides read TGTGCCAGCAGTAATTACAGGGAGCTGTTTTTT. It is translated as CASSNYRELFF.

This clone was seen a handful of times. The rearrangement joins TRBV7-9 to TRBJ2-1, with a tentative D call TRBD2 (6 bases). CDR1 SEHNR and CDR2 FQNEAQ come from the germline V gene (reference sequence). The CDR3 is made up of 18 amino acids. V shed 1 base and J shed 3 bases, with 19 bases lying between them. CDR3 coding DNA: TGTGCCAGCAGCTTAGAGTTGGGGGACTGGAGATTCTACAATGAGCAGTTCTTC. As protein: CASSLELGDWRFYNEQFF.

As for this clone: The same CDR3 can be traced to other DNA sequences in this sample. The chain is built from TRBV30 and TRBJ2-5; unclear D gene. Germline CDR1 is GTSNPN and CDR2 is SVGIG (reference sequence). V was trimmed by 2 bases and J by 2 bases, leaving 9 bases between them. This CDR3 comprises 13 residues. CDR3 loop: CAWSRRAQETQYF. CDR3 DNA: TGTGCCTGGAGTCGGAGAGCTCAAGAGACCCAGTACTTC.

This clone has just one count. This chain links TRBV5-1 with TRBJ2-3; 15 bases line up with TRBD2. The CDR3 spans 18 residues. The ends lost 2 bases at V and 0 bases at J; junction bases unmatched: 4. CDR1 and CDR2 from the germline V gene are SGHRS and YFSETQ. In DNA form, the CDR3 reads TGCGCCAGCAGCTTTGGGACTAGCGGGGGGACTAGCACAGATACGCAGTATTTT. Protein: CASSFGTSGGTSTDTQYF.

This rearrangement joins TRBV2 to TRBJ2-2; D not certain. Trimming cost V 7 bases and J 3 bases, with 12 bases left between them. CDR1 and CDR2 from the germline V gene are SNHLY and FYNNEI. The CDR3 length is 14 residues. The CDR3 region is CASNVKGDTGELFF. CDR3 coding DNA: TGTGCCAGCAATGTTAAGGGCGACACCGGGGAGCTGTTTTTT.

The CDR3 nucleotides read TGTGCCAGCAGCTCCGGACATGAGGAGCAGTACTTC. Translation gives CASSSGHEEQYF. The V call is TRBV7-2, the J call TRBJ2-7; tentatively, D is TRBD1 (5 bases). V was shortened by 4 bases and J by 7 bases, with 11 bases between the two germline ends. The CDR3 sequence is 12 residues long. Germline lookup yields CDR1 SGHTA and CDR2 FQGNSA.

This clone was seen a handful of times. The rearrangement links TRBV2 to TRBJ1-1; possibly TRBD1 for D (6 bases). This CDR3 comprises 16 residues. The germline V gene has CDR1 SNHLY and CDR2 FYNNEI. V shed 7 bases and J shed 3 bases, with 21 bases lying between them. CDR3 coding DNA: TGTGCCAGCACCCGCAGGGGAGGGAGTCGGGACACTGAAGCTTTCTTT. Its protein is CASTRRGGSRDTEAFF.

This chain's CDR3 is CASSLMVRQGHEQYF. The DNA for the CDR3 is TGCGCCAGCAGCTTGATGGTTAGGCAGGGGCACGAGCAGTACTTC. The chain links TRBV5-1 to TRBJ2-7; a weak D match, TRBD1 (6 bases). Trimming removed 1 base from V and 5 bases from J, with 16 bases in between. The germline CDR1 and CDR2 sequences are SGHRS and YFSETQ. CDR3 length equals 15 residues.